The 14 T cell receptor beta chains in this list originate from one sample, sequenced in a study of cytomegalovirus exposure and HLA in healthy donors. TCRdb keeps only in-frame clones here, not all; method: immunoSEQ multiplex PCR. The table includes 90,000 to 130,000 clones, 90% to 97% detected once. Sequenced material: PBMCs. Source of these receptors: a woman between 18 and 30 years old in good health and CMV-seronegative.

The chain has TRBV9 and TRBJ1-2; D is undetermined. The CDR3 covers 15 residues. Germline CDR1 and CDR2: SGDLS and YYNGEE. The V end was cut by 5 bases, the J end by 3 bases, with 17 bases between. This CDR3 is CASSPSVSGYYGYTF. CDR3 bases: TGTGCCAGCAGTCCCTCAGTCTCGGGTTACTATGGCTACACCTTC.

J is TRBJ1-3 and V is TRBV28; D gene ambiguous. Trimming pared 5 bases from V and 0 bases from J, leaving 14 bases between. Germline CDR1 and CDR2: MDHEN and SYDVKM. This CDR3 has 16 amino acids. The CDR3 DNA reads as TGTGCCAGCAGTACCCAGGTCCTAAGCTCTGGAAACACCATATATTTT. The encoded protein is CASSTQVLSSGNTIYF.

V usage is TRBV5-1 and J usage is TRBJ2-7; TRBD1 is a possible D gene (6 bases). CDR3 length equals 17 residues. Germline values: CDR1 SGHRS, CDR2 YFSETQ. V gave up 1 base and J gave up 0 bases, with 17 bases separating them. CDR3: CASSLPQTGVYSYEQYF. In nucleotides, the CDR3 is TGCGCCAGCAGCTTGCCCCAGACAGGAGTTTACTCCTACGAGCAGTACTTC.

The chain carries TRBV7-9 and TRBJ2-7, with a tentative D call TRBD1 (6 bases). Trimming pared 2 bases from V and 3 bases from J, leaving 17 bases between. This CDR3 spans 16 amino acids. Germline CDR1 SEHNR, CDR2 FQNEAQ (reference sequence). The CDR3 protein is CASSLSFGTNIYEQYF. In nucleotides, the CDR3 is TGTGCCAGCAGCTTATCCTTCGGGACAAATATCTACGAGCAGTACTTC.

This clone was recorded only once. The chain couples TRBV2 to TRBJ2-7; 8 bases fit TRBD1. This CDR3 comprises 12 residues. Looked up from germline, CDR1 is SNHLY and CDR2 is FYNNEI. V lost 7 bases and J lost 9; bases outside the gene matches: 8. CDR3 nucleotide sequence: TGTGCCAGCAACCTCAGGGGGCGCGGGCAGTACTTC. Its translation: CASNLRGRGQYF.

This sequence joins TRBV7-3 and TRBJ2-2; 9 bases fit TRBD2. Germline loops: CDR1 SGHTA, CDR2 FQGTGA. Losses at the gene ends were 4 bases for V and 0 bases for J; bases not matched to a gene: 6. The CDR3 is 17 residues long. The chain's CDR3 is CASSSPAGGTNTGELFF. For the CDR3, the DNA is TGTGCCAGCAGCTCCCCAGCGGGGGGAACGAACACCGGGGAGCTGTTTTTT.

The J gene is TRBJ2-3, the V gene TRBV6-1, with 7 bases that match TRBD2. This CDR3 region has 15 residues. Germline V gene data show CDR1 as MNHNS and CDR2 as SASEGT. The V segment lost 5 bases and the J segment 2 bases; nucleotides outside the gene matches: 7. CDR3 DNA sequence: TGTGCCAGCAGTATAGAGCGGGGCAACACAGATACGCAGTATTTT. As protein: CASSIERGNTDTQYF.

The V call is TRBV6-1, the J call TRBJ1-1, with 8 bases that match TRBD1. Germline CDR1 reads MNHNS; CDR2 reads SASEGT. This CDR3 is 14 amino acids long. The trim removed 6 bases at V and 5 bases at J, leaving 8 bases unmatched. CDR3 coding DNA: TGTGCCAGCAGGGACAGGGCCCGAGGGACTGAAGCTTTCTTT. It codes for CASRDRARGTEAFF.

V usage is TRBV6-1 and J usage is TRBJ2-1; 11 bases line up with TRBD2. Losses at the gene ends were 1 base for V and 0 bases for J; bases not matched to a gene: 5. Germline V gene data show CDR1 as MNHNS and CDR2 as SASEGT. This CDR3 has 18 amino acids. The CDR3 loop is CASSEGSGGVSSYNEQFF. CDR3 DNA: TGTGCCAGCAGTGAAGGTAGCGGGGGGGTAAGCTCCTACAATGAGCAGTTCTTC.

The chain employs TRBV6-1 and TRBJ2-5; maybe TRBD2 (5 bases). The ends were cut back, 8 bases at V and 3 bases at J, with 16 bases in the middle. Germline loops: CDR1 MNHNS, CDR2 SASEGT. The CDR3 spans 14 residues. The CDR3 sequence: CASALGGREETQYF. The CDR3 DNA reads as TGTGCCAGCGCCTTAGGTGGGAGAGAAGAGACCCAGTACTTC.

The chain joins TRBV7-9 to TRBJ1-2; 7 bases are shared with TRBD1. The CDR3 contains 15 residues. In germline, CDR1 is SEHNR, CDR2 FQNEAQ (reference sequence). The ends lost 5 bases at V and 4 bases at J; junction bases unmatched: 10. CDR3 residues: CASSPADRDAYGYTF. The CDR3 DNA reads TGTGCCAGCAGCCCCGCCGACAGGGACGCCTATGGCTACACCTTC.

V is TRBV6-5 and J is TRBJ1-5; 8 bases map to TRBD1. From germline, CDR1 is MNHEY and CDR2 SVGAGI. The CDR3 extends over 15 amino acids. V lost 6 bases and J lost 1; bases outside the gene matches: 5. The CDR3 here is CASRRGQGSNQPQHF. Written as DNA, the CDR3 is TGTGCCAGCAGGAGAGGACAGGGCAGCAATCAGCCCCAGCATTTT.

The rearrangement links TRBV7-9 to TRBJ1-1, with 7 bases matching TRBD1. CDR3 length: 15 amino acids. V shed 5 bases, J shed 7 bases, and the junction held 13 bases outside the gene matches. Germline CDR1 SEHNR, CDR2 FQNEAQ (reference sequence). This CDR3 is CASSPSLSGQIEAFF. CDR3 sequence (DNA): TGTGCCAGCAGCCCATCGCTATCGGGACAGATTGAAGCTTTCTTT.

The chain links TRBV6-4 to TRBJ2-3; a possible D gene is TRBD1 (5 bases). Germline V CDR1 and CDR2: MRHNA, SNTAGT. Trimming left V 3 bases short and J 2 bases short, with 12 bases between. CDR3 length equals 15 residues. This CDR3 is CASSETGAYTDTQYF. The CDR3 nucleotides are TGTGCCAGCAGTGAAACAGGCGCTTACACAGATACGCAGTATTTT.